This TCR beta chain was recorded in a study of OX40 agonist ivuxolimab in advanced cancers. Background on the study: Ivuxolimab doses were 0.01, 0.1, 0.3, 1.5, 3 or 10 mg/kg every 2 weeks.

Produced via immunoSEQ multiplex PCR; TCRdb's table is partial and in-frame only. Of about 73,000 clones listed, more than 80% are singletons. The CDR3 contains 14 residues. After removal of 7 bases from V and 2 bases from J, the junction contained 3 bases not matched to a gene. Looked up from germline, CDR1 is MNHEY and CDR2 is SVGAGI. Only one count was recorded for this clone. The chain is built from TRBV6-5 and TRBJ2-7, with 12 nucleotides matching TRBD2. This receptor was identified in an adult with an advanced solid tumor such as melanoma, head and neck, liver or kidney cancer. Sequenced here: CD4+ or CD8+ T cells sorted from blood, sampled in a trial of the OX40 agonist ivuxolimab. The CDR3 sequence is CASKRLAGAYEQYF. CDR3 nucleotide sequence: TGTGCCAGCAAGCGACTAGCGGGAGCCTACGAGCAGTACTTC.